The entry below describes one T cell receptor beta chain. This clone's antigen is unknown. The input lacks base qualities; no much larger clone sits a single base away. The immunoSEQ Assay, a bias-controlled multiplex PCR, was used to amplify TCRbeta CDR3 regions from genomic DNA. The study's processing was this. Nucleated cell counts per sample were estimated from amplification of reference gene primers within the assay. To quantify the absolute abundance of each unique TCRbeta CDR3 rearrangement, sequence reads were collapsed and filtered. For each sample, productive Simpson clonality was calculated by taking the square root of Simpson's diversity index across productive rearrangements. The table comes from immuneACCESS by way of TCRdb, which keeps in-frame sequences with V and J called. Part of the clones is missing from these tables; in studies checked, under half for an unresolved V gene and the rest for unknown reasons. Clonal size and the V and J genes are those of that table, whereas D and trimming came from the DNA. The table for this sample lists approximately 150,000 clones; around 84% of them were counted only once. The top ten clonotypes cover under 3% of the sample.

These data come from a study of blood T cell repertoires in COVID-19 (dated by TCRdb to 2018 to 2020). Context from the whole study: Collaborator samples came from the United States, Italy and Spain and covered acute and convalescent phases of COVID-19. The prospective study material was composed of cDNA or gDNA derived from T cells, B-cell-depleted T cells, or PBMCs. Subjects who had been exposed to COVID-19, were actively infected with it, or had recovered from it provided the deeply sampled blood TCRbeta repertoires that made up the dataset. A freely available public database, intended as a resource for researchers studying the immune response to SARS-CoV-2, is where the repertoires were released. The samples were drawn from the first 160 participants of the ongoing ImmuneRACE study and from 1,254 subjects provided by 6 global collaborators. A de-identified subject ID, COVID-19 status, age in years and sex were almost always included in the sample metadata. Where HLA class I and class II types were available, the types were taken from metadata supplied by the sample provider, not from assay-based typing. Overall study results and their limits: The quantity of clinical and demographic metadata differed by source and by participant and was supplied without curation.

One collaborating source in Seattle enrolled patients while the patients were actively infected and followed the patients over time throughout the course of disease. Whole blood was collected in K2EDTA tubes by collaborating institutions according to the institutions' own protocols. For TCRbeta analysis, collaborators shipped samples in one of three forms: frozen whole blood, isolated PBMCs, or DNA extracted from either of those sample types. The TCR sequence derives from a woman of 80 years or more with COVID-19, enrolled during active disease. Material: peripheral blood.

CDR3 protein: CATDGGARDGNQPQHF. The nucleotides read TGTGCCACCGATGGGGGGGCGCGAGACGGCAATCAGCCCCAGCATTTT. The chain uses TRBV19 and TRBJ1-5; a tentative D call is TRBD1 (6 bases match). Deletion took 10 bases off V and 2 bases off J, with a span of 21 bases between the germline ends. The germline V gene (reference sequence) supplies CDR1 LNHDA and CDR2 SQIVND. The cysteine opens and the phenylalanine closes a CDR3 of 16 amino acids. CDR3 DNA is the only sequence kept; it has 48 bases, read in frame from the first base. With the portions outside the CDR3 filled from the reference TRBV19 and TRBJ1-5 genes, the complete variable region becomes DGGITQSPKYLFRKEGQNVTLSCEQNLNHDAMYWYRQDPGQGLRLIYYSQIVNDFQKGDIAEGYSVSREKKESFPLTVTSAQKNPTAFYLCATDGGARDGNQPQHFGDGTRLSIL.